Listed below are T cell receptor beta chains from one sample, sequenced in a study of cytotoxic CD8 clonotypes in ibrutinib-treated CLL. Profiled with immunoSEQ multiplex PCR; TCRdb holds only in-frame clones, not every one. The sample shows about 140,000 clones, 70% to 80% of them seen only once. The sequenced sample was PBMCs, obtained after 12 months of ibrutinib treatment. The receptors originated from a human donor with chronic lymphocytic leukemia. CDR3s leave out the opening cysteine and the closing phenylalanine or tryptophan. The order of the fields is CDR3 length, V gene, J gene, CDR3 protein.

>12|TRBV19|TRBJ1-4
ASQQGAGGEKLF
>12|TRBV6-1|TRBJ1-3
ASRGTGLGNTIY
>12|TRBV29-1|TRBJ2-4
SVEVGYAKNIQY
>12|TRBV13|TRBJ2-7
ASSSLRSSYEQY
>11|TRBV28|TRBJ1-4
ASSHQPVEKLF
>11|TRBV7-2|TRBJ2-1
ASSFLGPNEQF
>9|TRBV20-1|TRBJ1-2
SVAVNYGYT
>11|TRBV5-1|TRBJ1-1
ASNGQGETEAF
>12|TRBV28|TRBJ1-6
ASSLGLEGSPLH
>12|TRBV27|TRBJ2-5
ASSIRPTQGTQY
>11|TRBV2|TRBJ1-5
ASRGDSNQPQH
>12|TRBV5-6|TRBJ1-2
ASSFGEGTYGYT
>12|TRBV4-3|TRBJ2-2
ASSQDRASGELF
>13|TRBV11-3|TRBJ1-1
ASSLAGGANTEAF
>13|TRBV6-5|TRBJ1-1
ASSFLPDRNTEAF
>14|TRBV18|TRBJ1-5
ASSPRQAGSNQPQH
>15|TRBV27|TRBJ1-6
ASSPGTASSYNSPLH
>9|TRBV28|TRBJ2-7
ASSRSYEQY
>14|TRBV7-8|TRBJ2-2
ASSLGSGLGTGELF
>13|TRBV7-9|TRBJ2-5
ASSLGSGRGETQY
>15|TRBV15|TRBJ1-5
ATSSHQGPYSNQPQH
>13|TRBV6-5|TRBJ1-5
ASSSGGYGNQPQH
>13|TRBV28|TRBJ2-5
ASSLSGTGKETQY
>11|TRBV27|TRBJ1-2
ASSSRQFYGYT
>13|TRBV7-6|TRBJ2-1
ASSRTSGNYNEQF
>15|TRBV28|TRBJ1-2
ASSSLLWTGARIGYT
>13|TRBV28|TRBJ2-7
ASSPGTGGSYEQY
>10|TRBV19|TRBJ2-7
ASRGANYEQY
>11|TRBV5-6|TRBJ1-2
ASRSEAGGGYT
>13|TRBV9|TRBJ2-7
ASSASGTSAREQY
>11|TRBV4-1|TRBJ2-7
ASSLGAGYEQY
>14|TRBV9|TRBJ2-6
ASSATQGWGANVLT
>13|TRBV25-1|TRBJ2-3
ASSPASGSTDTQY
>17|TRBV4-1|TRBJ2-7
ASSQAGGTSGRRSYEQY
>12|TRBV6-1|TRBJ1-1
ASSEAGGFTEAF
>11|TRBV30|TRBJ2-7
AWSTGTSYEQY
>10|TRBV4-3|TRBJ2-1
ASSQGIYEQF
>15|TRBV18|TRBJ2-2
ASSSYQTGAGTGELF
>13|TRBV7-2|TRBJ2-7
ASSLGWRGDYEQY
>14|TRBV7-2|TRBJ2-3
ASSLGQILFWDTQY
>15|TRBV28|TRBJ2-3
ASSPPGRLAITDTQY
>12|TRBV9|TRBJ1-2
ASSVDSSNYGYT
>12|TRBV19|TRBJ1-2
ASSIGGANYGYT
>10|TRBV5-1|TRBJ2-7
ASRGTGWEQY
>11|TRBV5-5|TRBJ1-1
ASSLGMDTEAF
>11|TRBV7-9|TRBJ2-7
ASSLSVGGEQY
>13|TRBV5-8|TRBJ1-4
ASTISQGGTEKLF
>10|TRBV18|TRBJ2-3
ASSPIPDTQY
>13|TRBV19|TRBJ2-2
ASSLTGTNTGELF
>12|TRBV6-5|TRBJ2-2
ASGHRGVTGELF
>12|TRBV5-5|TRBJ2-7
ASSLVGRNYEQY
>11|TRBV28|TRBJ2-3
ASSLGGTRAQY
>13|TRBV18|TRBJ2-7
ASSPPPTGADALY
>12|TRBV5-1|TRBJ1-6
ASSLGLYNSPLH
>13|TRBV4-3|TRBJ2-3
ASRLARAGRTTQY